This TCR beta chain emerged from a study of shared clonotypes between healthy human individuals. Sequencing was performed with immunoSEQ multiplex PCR; in TCRdb, only in-frame clones are kept and a portion is missing. The sample shows a few hundred thousand clones, about 74% of them seen only once. Remarks on this clone: Other nucleotide sequences in the sample specify the same CDR3.

V shed 2 bases and J 6 bases; nucleotides not matched to a gene: 6. The germline CDR1 and CDR2 sequences are MDHEN and SYDVKM. The CDR3 runs to 14 residues. Material for sequencing was PBMCs. This sequence originates from a woman aged 40 to 49 in good health. Some clones in this sample may be carry-over from other donors' samples. The chain links TRBV28 to TRBJ2-7; 8 nucleotides match TRBD1. CDR3 protein: CASSLGQGASEQYF. The DNA for the CDR3 is TGTGCCAGCAGTTTAGGTCAGGGGGCTAGCGAGCAGTACTTC.